One sample yielded the 19 T cell receptor beta chains listed below, sequenced in a study of T-cell memory formation after mild COVID-19. TCRdb ran MiXCR on the 5' RACE reads and lists one entry per CDR3 protein. The sample lists 110,000 or so distinct CDR3 sequences; about a fifth were seen once. The sample comprised PBMCs or a T cell subset sorted from them (not recorded which). Every receptor here comes from a man aged 18 to 30 who had mild COVID-19 (a few samples of this study predate the infection). Cell type and time point are not known.

This clonotype was picked up a small number of times. The chain has TRBV28 and TRBJ1-3, with D possibly TRBD1 on 5 matching bases. Germline CDR1 is MDHEN and CDR2 is SYDVKM. This CDR3 contains 15 residues. Trimming removed 3 bases at V and 8 bases at J, with 17 bases between. In DNA, the CDR3 is TGTGCCAGCAGTTTCGGTTCGTCAGGGCTTGACACCATATATTTT. This sequence encodes CASSFGSSGLDTIYF.

This chain links TRBV7-3 with TRBJ1-2; D may be TRBD1 (6 bases). The CDR3 contains 15 residues. V was shortened by 0 bases and J by 3 bases, with 11 bases between the two germline ends. Germline CDR1 is SGHTA and CDR2 is FQGTGA. The CDR3 nucleotides are TGTGCCAGCAGCTTAACTGGGGGCCAGGACTATGGCTACACCTTC. Its protein is CASSLTGGQDYGYTF.

This clonotype was found once. Compared with germline, one end of the junction differs, possibly owing to a read error. The rearrangement joins TRBV5-4 to TRBJ2-1, with TRBD2 matching 8 bases. This CDR3 spans 11 amino acids. Germline V gives CDR1 SGHNT, CDR2 YYREEE (reference sequence). The CDR3 reads CASSLSRGVIF. DNA for the CDR3: TGTGCCAGCAGCTTGTCGCGGGGGGTCATATTC.

The chain has TRBV2 and TRBJ2-7, with D maybe TRBD1 (6 bases). Trimming took 5 bases from V and 4 from J, leaving 9 bases between them. The V gene's germline CDR1 is SNHLY and CDR2 FYNNEI. CDR3 length equals 12 residues. The CDR3 DNA follows: TGTGCCAGCAGTCAGGGGATTTACGAGCAGTACGTC. Translated: CASSQGIYEQYV.

This clonotype was counted a few times. The rearrangement joins TRBV10-3 to TRBJ1-1, with D hard to call. Trimming removed 6 bases from V and 0 bases from J, with 14 bases in between. This CDR3 region has 15 residues. The germline gives CDR1 ENHRY, CDR2 SYGVKD. Written as DNA, the CDR3 is TGTGCCATCAGGGAAACCAGTGCCATGAACACTGAAGCTTTCTTT. This codes for CAIRETSAMNTEAFF.

The gene calls are TRBV11-2 and TRBJ2-1; D might be TRBD1 (6 bases). CDR1 and CDR2 (germline): SGHAT, FQNNGV. The CDR3 spans 15 residues. Trimming pared 7 bases from V and 3 bases from J, leaving 16 bases between. The CDR3, as DNA: TGTGCCAGCACCCGAGGGGGAGTTTTCTACAATGAGCAGTTCTTC. It is translated as CASTRGGVFYNEQFF.

The chain links TRBV12-3 or TRBV12-4 to TRBJ2-7; 8 bases match TRBD2. The CDR3 sequence is 14 residues long. Trimming took 4 bases from V and 2 from J; bases not matched to a gene: 4. DNA for the CDR3: TGTGCCAGCAGTTACAGCGGGGGACCCTACGAGCAGTACTTC. Translated, it gives CASSYSGGPYEQYF.

The chain joins TRBV2 to TRBJ1-2; 8 positions match TRBD1. This CDR3 spans 15 amino acids. J was trimmed by 4 bases and V by 8 bases; bases with no gene match: 12. Germline CDR1 is SNHLY and CDR2 is FYNNEI. The CDR3 is CASADPGQGGYGYTF. The CDR3, as DNA: TGTGCCAGCGCCGACCCCGGACAGGGTGGCTATGGCTACACCTTC.

This clonotype was recorded a few times. The rearrangement uses TRBV7-8 and TRBJ2-2; 15 positions match TRBD2. The junction had 13 bases not matched to a gene; V was cut back by 5 bases and J by 6 bases. Looked up from germline, CDR1 is SGHVS and CDR2 is FQNEAQ. This CDR3 region has 19 residues. CDR3 region: CASSPRTSGGAQGAGELFF. For the CDR3, the DNA is TGTGCCAGCAGCCCTCGGACTAGCGGGGGGGCCCAAGGGGCCGGGGAGCTGTTTTTT.

This clonotype was counted between two and nine times. The chain links TRBV27 to TRBJ2-7; a weak D match, TRBD2 (6 bases). The CDR3 extends over 12 amino acids. The germline V and J ends were trimmed by 5 bases and 7 bases, with 12 bases remaining between them. CDR1 is MNHEY, CDR2 SMNVEV, per germline (reference sequence). The chain's CDR3 is CASSPLGGEQYF. CDR3 nucleotides: TGTGCCAGCAGTCCCCTGGGGGGAGAGCAGTACTTC.

The V gene is TRBV5-6, the J gene TRBJ1-2; TRBD1 matches at 8 bases. The V and J ends lost 0 bases and 7 bases, in that order; junction bases with no gene match: 8. Germline V gene sequence: CDR1 SGHDT, CDR2 YYEEEE. This CDR3 has 15 residues. The CDR3 region has the DNA TGTGCCAGCAGCTTGGCCCAGGGGGCGTACAGTGGCTACACCTTC. Protein: CASSLAQGAYSGYTF.

There are a few counts of this clonotype. V is TRBV4-1 and J is TRBJ1-1, with D tentatively TRBD1 (5 bases). Germline CDR1 and CDR2: MGHRA and YSYEKL. This CDR3 contains 17 residues. Trimming removed 3 bases at V and 1 base at J, with 18 bases between. The CDR3 here is CASSQVQASTTNTEAFF. The CDR3 coding sequence is TGCGCCAGCAGCCAGGTACAGGCGTCCACTACGAACACTGAAGCTTTCTTT.

This chain links TRBV3-1 with TRBJ1-2; 7 bases are a match to TRBD1. CDR1 is LGHDT and CDR2 is YNNKEL in the germline V gene (reference sequence). Trimming removed 8 bases from V and 4 bases from J; junction bases left unmatched: 1. CDR3 length: 11 residues. The CDR3 protein is CASGTVYGYTF. The CDR3 nucleotides read TGTGCCAGCGGGACAGTCTATGGCTACACCTTC.

This clonotype appeared many times. The chain carries TRBV3-1 and TRBJ2-5; either TRBD1 or TRBD2 may supply D (5 bases each). Germline V lookup: CDR1 LGHDT, CDR2 YNNKEL (reference sequence). The CDR3 runs 15 residues. Trimming shortened V by 4 bases and J by 2 bases, and 14 bases separated the two germline ends. DNA for the CDR3: TGTGCCAGCAGCCGAGGGGCCCTTAAACAAGAGACCCAGTACTTC. Protein product: CASSRGALKQETQYF.

This clonotype was seen more than once but under ten times. This sequence joins TRBV6-1 and TRBJ2-1; TRBD2 matches at 8 bases. This CDR3 has 13 amino acids. CDR1 MNHNS and CDR2 SASEGT come from the germline V gene. CDR3 loop: CDSGVSSYNEQFF. CDR3 nucleotides: TGTGATAGCGGGGTCTCCTCCTACAATGAGCAGTTCTTC.

Only a few counts were recorded for this clonotype. The chain combines TRBV11-2 with TRBJ2-3; 8 bases line up with TRBD2. The CDR3 covers 15 residues. V was clipped by 7 bases and J by 1 base; unmatched bases: 7. Germline loops: CDR1 SGHAT, CDR2 FQNNGV. The CDR3 nucleotides read TGTGCCAGCACCCCGGGGCGGGGGGGCACAGATACGCAGTATTTT. Translating it yields CASTPGRGGTDTQYF.

CDR3 sequence (DNA): TGCGCCAGCAGCCAGCAGGACGAGCAGTACTTC. Translated: CASSQQDEQYF. The J gene is TRBJ2-7, the V gene TRBV4-1; no clear D gene. This CDR3 comprises 11 residues. Germline CDR1 MGHRA, CDR2 YSYEKL. V was cut by 3 bases and J by 5 bases, with 5 bases left in between.

This sequence joins TRBV9 and TRBJ2-2, with D maybe TRBD1 (6 bases). Germline-derived CDR1 and CDR2 are SGDLS and YYNGEE. The CDR3 is 14 amino acids. The V end lost 3 bases, the J end lost 4 bases, and 10 bases lay between the germline ends. CDR3 protein: CASSASGATGELFF. The CDR3 DNA sequence: TGTGCCAGCAGCGCATCAGGGGCCACCGGGGAGCTGTTTTTT.

The sample holds many counts of this clonotype. The chain employs TRBV7-8 and TRBJ2-7; 7 nucleotides line up with TRBD2. The ends lost 0 bases at V and 5 bases at J; junction bases unmatched: 1. The CDR3 sequence is 13 residues long. Germline V gene sequence: CDR1 SGHVS, CDR2 FQNEAQ. The CDR3 nucleotides are TGTGCCAGCAGCTTAGCCCTAGCGGACGAGCAGTACTTC. It encodes CASSLALADEQYF. The variable domain in full, with the rest retrieved from reference TRBV7-8 and TRBJ2-7, is GAGVSQSPRYKVAKRGQDVALRCDPISGHVSLFWYQQALGQGPEFLTYFQNEAQLDKSGLPSDRFFAERPEGSVSTLKIQRTQQEDSAVYLCASSLALADEQYFGPGTRLTVT.